These 15 T cell receptor beta chains were sequenced from one sample in a study of CD8 T cells in ankylosing spondylitis. Their recognized antigens are unknown. Study-level results: What seemed typical of ankylosing spondylitis blood was a TCR beta motif built from about 8 highly homologous variants.

TCRdb reanalysed the 5' RACE reads using MiXCR and keeps one entry per CDR3 protein. The sample consists of about 800,000 distinct CDR3 sequences, approximately 12% of them appearing once. The sample was blood, either unsorted or a sorted T cell fraction (not recorded which). The receptor source for this set is a male donor with ankylosing spondylitis.

This sequence joins TRBV4-3 and TRBJ2-7, with 7 bases fitting TRBD1. Germline V gene data show CDR1 as LGHNA and CDR2 as YSLEER. Trimming at V came to 8 bases and at J to 4 bases, leaving 14 bases not matched to a gene. CDR3 length equals 15 residues. The CDR3 is CASDGIQGRVYEQYF. For the CDR3, the DNA is TGCGCCAGCGACGGGATACAGGGGCGCGTGTACGAGCAGTACTTC.

The genes are TRBV29-1 and TRBJ2-3; D gene ambiguous. Germline V lookup: CDR1 SQVTM, CDR2 ANQGSEA. The CDR3 runs to 11 residues. The V end was cut by 3 bases, the J end by 4 bases, with 5 bases between. The DNA for the CDR3 is TGCAGCGTTGAGTGGGCAGATACGCAGTATTTT. Protein product: CSVEWADTQYF.

In DNA, the CDR3 is TGCGCCAGCAGCTTGGGGACCGACGGAGATACGCAGTATTTT. This codes for CASSLGTDGDTQYF. The rearrangement uses TRBV5-1 and TRBJ2-3, with unresolved D. Trimming took off 0 bases at V and 5 bases at J, with 10 bases between the two ends. Looked up from germline, CDR1 is SGHRS and CDR2 is YFSETQ. The CDR3 runs to 14 residues. Full variable domain (outside the CDR3, taken from reference TRBV5-1 and TRBJ2-3): KAGVTQTPRYLIKTRGQQVTLSCSPISGHRSVSWYQQTPGQGLQFLFEYFSETQRNKGNFPGRFSGRQFSNSRSEMNVSTLELGDSALYLCASSLGTDGDTQYFGPGTRLTVL.

The V gene is TRBV6-2 or TRBV6-3, the J gene TRBJ2-1, with D possibly matching TRBD1 (5 bases). Trimming shortened V by 6 bases and J by 8 bases, and 17 bases separated the two germline ends. Germline V gene sequence: CDR1 MNHEY, CDR2 SVGEGT. The CDR3 is 14 amino acids. The CDR3 is CASSRTRGVDEQFF. The CDR3 DNA reads TGTGCCAGCAGCCGGACAAGAGGAGTCGATGAGCAGTTCTTC.

This clonotype was counted at least ten times. This rearrangement joins TRBV20-1 to TRBJ2-3, with no clear D. With 2 bases removed from V and 7 bases from J, the gap between germline ends came to 16 bases. Germline V gene sequence: CDR1 DFQATT, CDR2 SNEGSKA (reference sequence). The CDR3 is 14 amino acids. The CDR3 region is CSARLDVRRYTQYF. The CDR3 region has the DNA TGCAGTGCTAGATTGGACGTCCGCAGGTATACGCAGTATTTT.

CDR3 protein: CASSDVSPGELFF. The CDR3 DNA reads as TGCGCCAGCAGTGATGTGAGTCCCGGGGAGCTGTTTTTT. The J gene is TRBJ2-2, the V gene TRBV10-1, with D uncertain. Germline V lookup: CDR1 WNHNN, CDR2 SYGVQD (reference sequence). The CDR3 consists of 13 residues. Trimming took off 3 bases at V and 6 bases at J, with 8 bases between the two ends.

The V and J genes are TRBV20-1 and TRBJ2-7, with 8 bases matching TRBD1. The CDR3 sequence is 14 residues long. CDR1 is DFQATT and CDR2 is SNEGSKA in the germline V gene (reference sequence). The ends lost 4 bases at V and 2 bases at J; junction bases unmatched: 7. CDR3: CSANRDRTPYEQYF. CDR3 nucleotides: TGCAGTGCTAACCGGGACAGGACCCCCTACGAGCAGTACTTC.

The table lists this clonotype with a few counts. CDR3 residues: CASKVLKDRGTGELFF. In DNA form, the CDR3 reads TGCGCCAGCAAAGTCCTAAAGGACAGGGGCACCGGGGAGCTGTTTTTT. The V call is TRBV10-1, the J call TRBJ2-2; the match to TRBD1 covers 9 bases. CDR3 length: 16 amino acids. Germline loops: CDR1 WNHNN, CDR2 SYGVQD (reference sequence). V shed 7 bases, J shed 4 bases, and the junction held 10 bases outside the gene matches.

The rearrangement links TRBV20-1 to TRBJ2-1, with 10 nucleotides matching TRBD2. Germline CDR1 is DFQATT and CDR2 is SNEGSKA (reference sequence). The CDR3 sequence is 16 residues long. The V segment lost 0 bases and the J segment 6 bases; nucleotides outside the gene matches: 8. CDR3 bases: TGCAGTGCTAGAGATGCTAGAGCGGGAGGGTTCAATGAGCAGTTCTTC. Its translation is CSARDARAGGFNEQFF.

This rearrangement joins TRBV20-1 to TRBJ2-5; no reliable D call. The germline gives CDR1 DFQATT, CDR2 SNEGSKA (reference sequence). V was clipped by 6 bases and J by 1 base, with 12 bases between them. The CDR3 has 13 amino acids. For the CDR3, the DNA is TGCAGTGCAAGAAAGGACCCCCAAGAGACCCAGTACTTC. This sequence encodes CSARKDPQETQYF.

The table lists this clonotype with a few counts. V usage is TRBV12-3 or TRBV12-4 and J usage is TRBJ1-1; D gene unclear. V shed 6 bases and J shed 1 base, with 9 bases lying between them. The CDR3 length is 13 residues. CDR3 sequence: CASRGRRNTEAFF. The CDR3 DNA reads as TGTGCCAGCAGAGGACGGAGGAACACTGAAGCTTTCTTT.

This clonotype appeared many times. The V gene is TRBV5-1, the J gene TRBJ2-1; D possibly corresponds to TRBD2 (7 bases). The CDR3 consists of 13 residues. V was cut by 7 bases and J by 3 bases, with 11 bases left in between. CDR1 SGHRS and CDR2 YFSETQ come from the germline V gene. CDR3 protein: CASRGGGYNEQFF. DNA of the CDR3: TGCGCCAGCCGGGGAGGGGGCTACAATGAGCAGTTCTTC.

The rearrangement uses TRBV10-3 and TRBJ2-1; 9 bases are a match to TRBD2. V lost 4 bases, J lost 0 bases, and 4 bases stayed unmatched. Germline CDR1 is ENHRY and CDR2 is SYGVKD. This CDR3 is 16 amino acids long. The CDR3 here is CAISGGLATSYNEQFF. As DNA, the CDR3 is TGTGCCATCAGTGGGGGACTAGCAACCTCCTACAATGAGCAGTTCTTC.

This chain joins TRBV20-1 and TRBJ1-1; D ambiguous. Germline-derived CDR1 and CDR2 are DFQATT and SNEGSKA (reference sequence). This CDR3 has 14 amino acids. Deletions cut 1 base from V and 7 bases from J, with 16 bases between. CDR3 DNA sequence: TGCAGTGCTAGAGGTCCTTCAAGGAACCTTGAAGCTTTCTTT. The encoded protein is CSARGPSRNLEAFF.

This clonotype was recorded many times. The rearrangement uses TRBV11-3 and TRBJ2-1; unclear D gene. Trimming removed 2 bases from V and 7 bases from J, with 6 bases in between. The CDR3 extends over 12 amino acids. CDR1 SGHNT and CDR2 YENEEA come from the germline V gene. CDR3 DNA sequence: TGTGCCAGCAGCTTATTCGATAATGAGCAGTTCTTC. This gives the protein CASSLFDNEQFF.